The next 9 T cell receptor beta chains were all read from a single sample in a study of blood T cell repertoires in COVID-19. Clones were sequenced by immunoSEQ multiplex PCR, and TCRdb holds only the in-frame ones, with some missing. The sample gives 98,000 or so clones, around 83% of which show up once; over 10% is in the top ten. Sequencing was performed on peripheral blood. These receptors were taken from a woman aged 60-75 years in a cohort sampled during active or convalescent COVID-19.

This chain joins TRBV28 and TRBJ2-7; D unresolved. V dropped 5 bases and J dropped 3 bases, with 5 bases sitting between them. Germline V gives CDR1 MDHEN, CDR2 SYDVKM. The CDR3 totals 11 residues. This CDR3 reads CASSIYYEQYF. CDR3 sequence (DNA): TGTGCCAGCAGTATTTACTACGAGCAGTACTTC. Variable domain in full (rest from reference TRBV28 and TRBJ2-7): DVKVTQSSRYLVKRTGEKVFLECVQDMDHENMFWYRQDPGLGLRLIYFSYDVKMKEKGDIPEGYSVSREKKERFSLILESASTNQTSMYLCASSIYYEQYFGPGTRLTVT.

This clone turned up a few times. The J gene is TRBJ1-2, the V gene TRBV28, with 11 bases identical to TRBD1. CDR1 and CDR2 from the germline V gene are MDHEN and SYDVKM. V was clipped by 5 bases and J by 4 bases; unmatched bases: 6. This CDR3 is built from 15 residues. CDR3 region: CASSRRDRGGYGYTF. CDR3 nucleotide sequence: TGTGCCAGCAGTCGCCGGGACAGGGGGGGCTATGGCTACACCTTC.

V and J are TRBV11-2 and TRBJ1-2; D gene unclear. Per the germline V gene, CDR1 is SGHAT and CDR2 is FQNNGV. This CDR3 region has 14 residues. Trimming pared 5 bases from V and 4 bases from J, leaving 14 bases between. CDR3 residues: CASSARGQSYGYTF. The CDR3 nucleotides are TGTGCCAGCAGCGCTAGAGGTCAGAGCTATGGCTACACCTTC.

The V and J genes are TRBV15 and TRBJ1-5; D is perhaps TRBD1 (5 bases). CDR1 is LNHNV and CDR2 is YYDKDF in the germline V gene (reference sequence). The CDR3 is made up of 16 amino acids. Trimming removed 0 bases at V and 4 bases at J, with 13 bases between. CDR3 bases: TGTGCCACCAGCAGAGATCCCCGACAGCAGAATCAGCCCCAGCATTTT. It codes for CATSRDPRQQNQPQHF.

The CDR3 sequence is CASSQERSLRYEQYF. CDR3 DNA: TGCGCCAGCAGCCAAGAGCGCTCGCTCCGATACGAGCAGTACTTC. The V call is TRBV4-1, the J call TRBJ2-7; D ambiguous. With 0 bases removed from V and 4 bases from J, the gap between germline ends came to 13 bases. The germline gives CDR1 MGHRA, CDR2 YSYEKL. There are 15 residues in the CDR3.

This clone was counted a few times. This CDR3 is CASSEPRVAQETQYF. The CDR3 nucleotides read TGTGCCAGCTCGGAGCCGCGGGTAGCCCAAGAGACCCAGTACTTC. This sequence joins TRBV25-1 and TRBJ2-5; D possibly corresponds to TRBD2 (5 bases). Germline values: CDR1 MGHDK, CDR2 SYGVNS. V was cut by 8 bases and J by 1 base, with 17 bases left in between. The CDR3 is 15 residues long.

This chain uses TRBV30 with TRBJ1-1; 10 nucleotides align to TRBD1. V shed 4 bases and J 5 bases; nucleotides not matched to a gene: 7. The V gene's germline CDR1 is GTSNPN and CDR2 SVGIG (reference sequence). The CDR3 loop spans 14 amino acids. The CDR3 nucleotides read TGTGCCTGGATTGGACAGGGGGGAACAACTGAAGCTTTCTTT. Translation gives CAWIGQGGTTEAFF.

This rearrangement joins TRBV2 to TRBJ2-1; D is uncertain. This CDR3 has 12 residues. Germline V gives CDR1 SNHLY, CDR2 FYNNEI. The ends were cut back, 2 bases at V and 8 bases at J, with 7 bases in the middle. The CDR3 nucleotides are TGTGCCAGCAGTGAATTTCCAGATGAGCAGTTCTTC. It is translated as CASSEFPDEQFF.

This rearrangement joins TRBV7-3 to TRBJ1-1, with TRBD1 identical over 9 bases. The germline gives CDR1 SGHTA, CDR2 FQGTGA. This CDR3 is 13 amino acids long. Trimming took 5 bases from V and 4 from J; bases not matched to a gene: 2. CDR3 bases: TGTGCCAGCAGCACGACAGGGGGCACTGAAGCTTTCTTT. Encoded protein: CASSTTGGTEAFF.